Listed below are T cell receptor beta chains from one sample, sequenced in a study of cytomegalovirus exposure and HLA in healthy donors. Profiling relied on immunoSEQ multiplex PCR, and the TCRdb table lists in-frame clones only, not all of them. The sample holds about 81,000 clones, around 90% seen once. The source material was PBMCs. The receptors originated from a man younger than 35 in good health and CMV-seronegative. Each CDR3 is given with its conserved first and last residue. The D gene is left open where the match is weak. Rows give clone size only sometimes, using once, few, many, or a class for an expanded clone.

clone_size: -
d_call: TRBD1
v_call: TRBV28
j_call: TRBJ1-1
cdr3_nt: TGTGCCAGCAGTTTCCCTTGGGACAGACGAACGGGGAACACTGAAGCTTTCTTT
cdr3_aa: CASSFPWDRRTGNTEAFF

clone_size: once
d_call: -
v_call: TRBV11-3
j_call: TRBJ2-7
cdr3_nt: TGTGCCAGCAGCTTAGAACAGGGATACGAGCAGTACTTC
cdr3_aa: CASSLEQGYEQYF

clone_size: once
d_call: TRBD1
v_call: TRBV5-1
j_call: TRBJ1-2
cdr3_nt: TGCGCCAGCAGACAGGGGGACAGCTCATATGGCTACACCTTC
cdr3_aa: CASRQGDSSYGYTF

clone_size: -
d_call: -
v_call: TRBV11-2
j_call: TRBJ1-1
cdr3_nt: TGTGCCAGCAGCCCCGTGAGTGGTCTTACTGAAGCTTTCTTT
cdr3_aa: CASSPVSGLTEAFF

clone_size: -
d_call: TRBD1
v_call: TRBV6-6
j_call: TRBJ1-5
cdr3_nt: TGTGCCAGCAGTTACGTAGGACAGGGAAATCAGCCCCAGCATTTT
cdr3_aa: CASSYVGQGNQPQHF

clone_size: -
d_call: -
v_call: TRBV11-3
j_call: TRBJ1-4
cdr3_nt: TGTGCCAGCAGCTTGCGGGTTTTGGAAAAACTGTTTTTT
cdr3_aa: CASSLRVLEKLFF

clone_size: -
d_call: -
v_call: TRBV28
j_call: TRBJ1-6
cdr3_nt: TGTGCCAGCAGTTCGGGGAATTCACCCCTCCACTTT
cdr3_aa: CASSSGNSPLHF

clone_size: once
d_call: TRBD1
v_call: TRBV18
j_call: TRBJ2-1
cdr3_nt: TGTGCCAGCTCAGACAGGGGTAATGAGCAGTTCTTC
cdr3_aa: CASSDRGNEQFF

clone_size: -
d_call: -
v_call: TRBV4-1
j_call: TRBJ1-3
cdr3_nt: TGCGCCAGCAGCCAAGATGTGCAGGGGCGGAACACCATATATTTT
cdr3_aa: CASSQDVQGRNTIYF

clone_size: -
d_call: -
v_call: TRBV7-2
j_call: TRBJ2-3
cdr3_nt: TGTGCCAGCAGCTTCAGCGCCACAGATACGCAGTATTTT
cdr3_aa: CASSFSATDTQYF

clone_size: -
d_call: TRBD2
v_call: TRBV11-2
j_call: TRBJ2-3
cdr3_nt: TGTGCCAGCAGCTCTAGCGGGAGTCGCACAGATACGCAGTATTTT
cdr3_aa: CASSSSGSRTDTQYF

clone_size: -
d_call: TRBD1
v_call: TRBV7-9
j_call: TRBJ1-1
cdr3_nt: TGTGCCAGCAGCACCCGGACAGGGGGCGCCGGCACTGAAGCTTTCTTT
cdr3_aa: CASSTRTGGAGTEAFF

clone_size: -
d_call: TRBD1
v_call: TRBV27
j_call: TRBJ2-5
cdr3_nt: TGTGCCAGCAGCTCCGGGACAGGGAGCCAGCAAGAGACCCAGTACTTC
cdr3_aa: CASSSGTGSQQETQYF

clone_size: -
d_call: TRBD1
v_call: TRBV10-3
j_call: TRBJ1-1
cdr3_nt: TGTGCCATCAGAGACTACAGGGGAGAGAACACTGAAGCTTTCTTT
cdr3_aa: CAIRDYRGENTEAFF

clone_size: -
d_call: TRBD1
v_call: TRBV29-1
j_call: TRBJ1-2
cdr3_nt: TGCAGCGTCTTCCGGGACAGAGGCGGCTACACCTTC
cdr3_aa: CSVFRDRGGYTF

clone_size: -
d_call: -
v_call: TRBV7-2
j_call: TRBJ2-2
cdr3_nt: TGTGCCAGCAGCTTACAAGGGGAGCTGTTTTTT
cdr3_aa: CASSLQGELFF

clone_size: -
d_call: -
v_call: TRBV20-1
j_call: TRBJ2-3
cdr3_nt: TGCAGCGCCGGGAGTGCAGATACGCAGTATTTT
cdr3_aa: CSAGSADTQYF

clone_size: -
d_call: TRBD2
v_call: TRBV9
j_call: TRBJ2-1
cdr3_nt: TGTGCCAGCAGCGTAGGGCGGGAGTCTTTCTATGAGCAGTTCTTC
cdr3_aa: CASSVGRESFYEQFF

clone_size: -
d_call: -
v_call: TRBV5-1
j_call: TRBJ2-1
cdr3_nt: TGCGCCAGCAGCCGAGGCACTATTAATGGGTACGAGCAGTTCTTC
cdr3_aa: CASSRGTINGYEQFF

clone_size: -
d_call: TRBD1
v_call: TRBV11-2
j_call: TRBJ2-7
cdr3_nt: TGTGCCAGCAGCTTGTCCCGGGACAGGGTAAAAAACTACGAGCAGTACTTC
cdr3_aa: CASSLSRDRVKNYEQYF

clone_size: -
d_call: TRBD1
v_call: TRBV5-1
j_call: TRBJ2-7
cdr3_nt: TGCGCCAGCAGAGCGAATTGGGACAGGGCTTACGAGCAGTACTTC
cdr3_aa: CASRANWDRAYEQYF

clone_size: -
d_call: TRBD1
v_call: TRBV18
j_call: TRBJ1-2
cdr3_nt: TGTGCCAGCTCTCAGGACAGGCGGCGTAACTATGGCTACACCTTC
cdr3_aa: CASSQDRRRNYGYTF

clone_size: -
d_call: TRBD1
v_call: TRBV2
j_call: TRBJ1-5
cdr3_nt: TGTGCCAGCAGTTCGACAGGGATGGGCCAGCCCCAGCATTTT
cdr3_aa: CASSSTGMGQPQHF

clone_size: -
d_call: TRBD1
v_call: TRBV29-1
j_call: TRBJ1-3
cdr3_nt: TGCAGCGTTCAGGGGGGCGTCAGTAACACCATATATTTT
cdr3_aa: CSVQGGVSNTIYF

clone_size: -
d_call: -
v_call: TRBV6-1
j_call: TRBJ2-3
cdr3_nt: TGTGCCAGCAGTGAGGAGGGGGCAGGAGATACGCAGTATTTT
cdr3_aa: CASSEEGAGDTQYF

clone_size: -
d_call: -
v_call: TRBV19
j_call: TRBJ1-1
cdr3_nt: TGTGCCAGTAGTGGGGGTTCAGGGAGGCTGGGCACTGAAGCTTTCTTT
cdr3_aa: CASSGGSGRLGTEAFF

clone_size: -
d_call: -
v_call: TRBV7-8
j_call: TRBJ1-1
cdr3_nt: TGTGCCAGCAGCCCAAACCCAGGGTTGAACACTGAAGCTTTCTTT
cdr3_aa: CASSPNPGLNTEAFF

clone_size: -
d_call: TRBD2
v_call: TRBV9
j_call: TRBJ2-2
cdr3_nt: TGTGCCAGCAGCGTAGGGTCTAGCGGGAGTTCTGGGGAGCTGTTTTTT
cdr3_aa: CASSVGSSGSSGELFF

clone_size: -
d_call: -
v_call: TRBV7-2
j_call: TRBJ1-6
cdr3_nt: TGTGCCAGCAGCGGGGCAAGCTCCTATAATTCACCCCTCCACTTT
cdr3_aa: CASSGASSYNSPLHF

clone_size: -
d_call: TRBD2
v_call: TRBV6-6
j_call: TRBJ2-1
cdr3_nt: TGTGCCAGCAGGCCTATACTAGCGGGAGTGATGGGGGAGCAGTTCTTC
cdr3_aa: CASRPILAGVMGEQFF

clone_size: -
d_call: -
v_call: TRBV19
j_call: TRBJ2-5
cdr3_nt: TGTGCCAGTAGTCGGCGGTGGGGCGAGACCCAGTACTTC
cdr3_aa: CASSRRWGETQYF

clone_size: -
d_call: -
v_call: TRBV19
j_call: TRBJ1-1
cdr3_nt: TGTGCCAGTAGGACCGGAGGCCCTGGCACTGAAGCTTTCTTT
cdr3_aa: CASRTGGPGTEAFF

clone_size: -
d_call: TRBD1
v_call: TRBV6-5
j_call: TRBJ2-7
cdr3_nt: TGTGCCAGCAGGTACGAGGGGGCCTCCTACGAGCAGTACTTC
cdr3_aa: CASRYEGASYEQYF

clone_size: -
d_call: -
v_call: TRBV19
j_call: TRBJ2-2
cdr3_nt: TGTGCCAGTAGTCCGGGAGCGGCGTTCGGGGAGCTGTTTTTT
cdr3_aa: CASSPGAAFGELFF

clone_size: -
d_call: -
v_call: TRBV14
j_call: TRBJ1-1
cdr3_nt: TGTGCCAGCAGCCACTTAATGAACACTGAAGCTTTCTTT
cdr3_aa: CASSHLMNTEAFF

clone_size: -
d_call: TRBD1
v_call: TRBV14
j_call: TRBJ1-2
cdr3_nt: TGTGCCAGCAGCCCCTCCGGGACAGGGGCTAACTATGGCTACACCTTC
cdr3_aa: CASSPSGTGANYGYTF

clone_size: -
d_call: TRBD2
v_call: TRBV7-3
j_call: TRBJ2-1
cdr3_nt: TGTGCCAGCAGCTTAAGGCCGGGGGGATCAGGCAATGAGCAGTTCTTC
cdr3_aa: CASSLRPGGSGNEQFF

clone_size: -
d_call: TRBD2
v_call: TRBV7-2
j_call: TRBJ2-7
cdr3_nt: TGTGCCAGCAGCTTATCTAGCGGGGCCTCCTACGAGCAGTACTTC
cdr3_aa: CASSLSSGASYEQYF

clone_size: once
d_call: TRBD2
v_call: TRBV2
j_call: TRBJ2-3
cdr3_nt: TGTGCCAGCCGGAGTCTCCGACTAGCGGGAGGGCCAGCAGATACGCAGTATTTT
cdr3_aa: CASRSLRLAGGPADTQYF

clone_size: -
d_call: -
v_call: TRBV7-2
j_call: TRBJ1-6
cdr3_nt: TGTGCCAGCAGCTTTGATATTGGGGGCCGCGGTTCACCCCTCCACTTT
cdr3_aa: CASSFDIGGRGSPLHF

clone_size: -
d_call: TRBD1
v_call: TRBV9
j_call: TRBJ2-2
cdr3_nt: TGTGCCAGCAGCGTAGAGGGACAGGGGTATCCGAACACCGGGGAGCTGTTTTTT
cdr3_aa: CASSVEGQGYPNTGELFF

clone_size: -
d_call: TRBD2
v_call: TRBV15
j_call: TRBJ2-7
cdr3_nt: TGTGCCACCAGCAGAGATCTAGGAGCGGGAGCGTCAAGGCTAGGCGAGCAGTACTTC
cdr3_aa: CATSRDLGAGASRLGEQYF